The 21 T cell receptor beta chains listed next were all sequenced from one sample in a study of PD-1 blockade in classical Hodgkin lymphoma. TCRdb's copy holds only in-frame clones and misses some; the assay was immunoSEQ multiplex PCR. The sample has tens of thousands of clones, roughly 91% seen once. No patient escaped relapse after autologous stem cell transplantation, and brentuximab vedotin exposure varied. The material sequenced was peripheral blood mononuclear cells (PBMCs), taken at baseline. The receptors were gathered from a human donor with classical Hodgkin lymphoma.

The table lists this clone with a few counts. The chain recombines TRBV15 with TRBJ1-5; D perhaps matches TRBD1 (5 bases). Germline values: CDR1 LNHNV, CDR2 YYDKDF (reference sequence). The CDR3 has 15 amino acids. The ends were cut back, 0 bases at V and 3 bases at J, with 9 bases in the middle. This CDR3 is CATSRDRGTNQPQHF. In nucleotides, the CDR3 is TGTGCCACCAGCAGAGATCGGGGGACCAATCAGCCCCAGCATTTT.

This clone was seen more than once but under ten times. V usage is TRBV30 and J usage is TRBJ1-1; TRBD1 is a possible D gene (5 bases). This CDR3 has 13 residues. Trimming took off 7 bases at V and 0 bases at J, with 12 bases between the two ends. The germline gives CDR1 GTSNPN, CDR2 SVGIG (reference sequence). CDR3 nucleotide sequence: TGTGCCTTCCTAGGGGTGGTGAACACTGAAGCTTTCTTT. Its protein is CAFLGVVNTEAFF.

This chain connects TRBV29-1 to TRBJ2-3; maybe TRBD2 (6 bases). The CDR3 is made up of 14 amino acids. The ends were cut back, 6 bases at V and 4 bases at J, with 17 bases in the middle. CDR1 is SQVTM and CDR2 is ANQGSEA in the germline V gene. CDR3 nucleotides: TGCAGCGTGGGCGGGGCGGGAAGGGCAGATACGCAGTATTTT. This translates into CSVGGAGRADTQYF.

The chain combines TRBV2 with TRBJ1-4, with D possibly matching TRBD1 (5 bases). This CDR3 is built from 15 residues. Between the trimmed V and J ends, which lost 8 bases and 0 bases, there was a span of 13 bases. Germline values: CDR1 SNHLY, CDR2 FYNNEI. For the CDR3, the DNA is TGTGCCAGCCTGATGGGGGGGGCAACTAATGAAAAACTGTTTTTT. It encodes CASLMGGATNEKLFF.

This chain connects TRBV27 to TRBJ2-1; unclear D gene. With 1 base removed from V and 4 bases from J, the gap between germline ends came to 8 bases. This CDR3 comprises 14 residues. Germline V gene sequence: CDR1 MNHEY, CDR2 SMNVEV (reference sequence). The CDR3 nucleotides read TGTGCCAGCAGTTTATTACCCCTTTACAATGAGCAGTTCTTC. The encoded protein is CASSLLPLYNEQFF.

The chain carries TRBV19 and TRBJ2-1; 9 nucleotides align to TRBD2. Losses at the gene ends were 1 base for V and 0 bases for J; bases not matched to a gene: 7. The CDR3 consists of 18 residues. Germline V gene data show CDR1 as LNHDA and CDR2 as SQIVND (reference sequence). CDR3 nucleotides: TGTGCCAGTAGTATAGGCCCTAGCGGGGCAAGCTCCTACAATGAGCAGTTCTTC. Translation: CASSIGPSGASSYNEQFF.

The J gene is TRBJ1-1, the V gene TRBV6-5, with D possibly matching TRBD1 (5 bases). The CDR3 spans 15 residues. V lost 0 bases to trimming and J lost 0 bases, with 8 bases between them. The germline CDR1 and CDR2 sequences are MNHEY and SVGAGI. CDR3 sequence reads: CASSYSGDLNTEAFF. DNA of the CDR3: TGTGCCAGCAGTTACTCGGGGGACCTGAACACTGAAGCTTTCTTT.

The chain carries TRBV5-1 and TRBJ2-3; D is unresolved. The CDR3 covers 11 residues. From germline, CDR1 is SGHRS and CDR2 YFSETQ. Trimming stripped 3 bases from V and 4 bases from J, with 3 bases between. Written as DNA, the CDR3 is TGCGCCAGCAGCTCAGCAGATACGCAGTATTTT. Its protein is CASSSADTQYF. Based on the CDR3 plus reference TRBV5-1 and TRBJ2-3, the full variable domain is KAGVTQTPRYLIKTRGQQVTLSCSPISGHRSVSWYQQTPGQGLQFLFEYFSETQRNKGNFPGRFSGRQFSNSRSEMNVSTLELGDSALYLCASSSADTQYFGPGTRLTVL.

Only one count was recorded for this clone. The V and J genes are TRBV7-9 and TRBJ2-1; 10 bases match TRBD2. The J segment lost 8 bases and the V segment lost 5 bases, leaving 18 bases of the junction unmatched. The CDR3 totals 18 residues. Looked up from germline, CDR1 is SEHNR and CDR2 is FQNEAQ (reference sequence). The CDR3 protein is CASSNFPAITSGIDEQFF. CDR3 in DNA: TGTGCCAGCAGCAATTTCCCCGCCATAACTAGCGGGATCGATGAGCAGTTCTTC.

The CDR3 region is CASSRGPAVDTDTQYF. The CDR3 bases are TGTGCCAGCAGCCGAGGGCCAGCCGTAGACACAGATACGCAGTATTTT. The chain joins TRBV7-8 to TRBJ2-3; weak D call: TRBD2 (5 bases). There are 16 residues in the CDR3. V shed 5 bases and J shed 2 bases, with 17 bases lying between them. Germline V lookup: CDR1 SGHVS, CDR2 FQNEAQ.

In nucleotides, the CDR3 is TGCGCCAGCAGCCAAGACCCCGGCAGGGTTGGTGGCTACACCTTC. Its protein is CASSQDPGRVGGYTF. This chain joins TRBV4-1 and TRBJ1-2, with a possible D match to TRBD1 (5 bases). The V and J ends lost 0 bases and 7 bases respectively, with 15 bases between them. Per the germline V gene, CDR1 is MGHRA and CDR2 is YSYEKL. This CDR3 region has 15 residues.

The chain is built from TRBV2 and TRBJ2-1; 7 bases line up with TRBD2. V dropped 9 bases and J dropped 2; count of bases not matched to a gene: 4. The length of the CDR3 is 13 residues. CDR1 and CDR2 from the germline V gene are SNHLY and FYNNEI. CDR3 nucleotides: TGTGCCAGGCGGGAGCTGGCCTACAATGAGCAGTTCTTC. Its translation: CARRELAYNEQFF.

CDR3 region: CASSLGGDGYEQYF. The CDR3, as DNA: TGTGCCAGCAGCTTGGGGGGTGACGGCTACGAGCAGTACTTC. V is TRBV7-7 and J is TRBJ2-7, with a possible D match to TRBD2 (6 bases). Per germline, CDR1 SSHAT and CDR2 FNYEAQ (reference sequence). Trimming stripped 3 bases from V and 3 bases from J, with 12 bases between. The CDR3 sequence is 14 residues long.

The chain employs TRBV28 and TRBJ1-2; D possibly corresponds to TRBD1 (6 bases). Germline loops: CDR1 MDHEN, CDR2 SYDVKM. The V gene lost 7 bases and the J gene lost 2 bases, with 23 bases spanning the gap. The CDR3 is 17 residues long. CDR3 amino acids: CASTPPRGTGSNYGYTF. CDR3 sequence (DNA): TGTGCCAGCACCCCTCCCAGAGGAACAGGGTCGAACTATGGCTACACCTTC.

The chain uses TRBV9 and TRBJ2-7; TRBD1 matches 9 bases. The CDR3 has 15 amino acids. Unmatched junction bases numbered 2, after V lost 0 bases and J lost 1 base. Per germline, CDR1 SGDLS and CDR2 YYNGEE. CDR3 sequence reads: CASSVETGGSYEQYF. The CDR3 DNA sequence: TGTGCCAGCAGCGTAGAGACAGGGGGATCCTACGAGCAGTACTTC. The full variable domain, in which reference TRBV9 and TRBJ2-7 provide the parts outside the CDR3, is DSGVTQTPKHLITATGQRVTLRCSPRSGDLSVYWYQQSLDQGLQFLIQYYNGEERAKGNILERFSAQQFPDLHSELNLSSLELGDSALYFCASSVETGGSYEQYFGPGTRLTVT.

The V and J genes are TRBV19 and TRBJ2-5, with D maybe TRBD2 (5 bases). This CDR3 has 13 residues. Germline loops: CDR1 LNHDA, CDR2 SQIVND (reference sequence). V was trimmed by 6 bases and J by 0 bases, leaving 8 bases between them. This CDR3 is CASRTRDQETQYF. The CDR3 nucleotides are TGTGCCAGTAGAACGCGGGACCAAGAGACCCAGTACTTC.

This chain uses TRBV25-1 with TRBJ2-1; maybe TRBD2 (6 bases). Germline V lookup: CDR1 MGHDK, CDR2 SYGVNS. The V and J ends lost 1 base and 8 bases respectively, with 24 bases between them. The CDR3 is made up of 18 amino acids. CDR3 loop: CASSESIGDSFQGDEQFF. Here the CDR3 DNA reads TGTGCCAGCAGTGAATCCATCGGGGACTCGTTTCAGGGCGATGAGCAGTTCTTC. Filled out from reference TRBV25-1 and TRBJ2-1, the complete variable domain reads EADIYQTPRYLVIGTGKKITLECSQTMGHDKMYWYQQDPGMELHLIHYSYGVNSTEKGDLSSESTVSRIRTEHFPLTLESARPSHTSQYLCASSESIGDSFQGDEQFFGPGTRLTVL.

CDR3 DNA sequence: TGTGCCAGCAGTCCAGGGGGCTCTGGGGCCAACGTCCTGACTTTC. Protein: CASSPGGSGANVLTF. V and J are TRBV13 and TRBJ2-6, with TRBD1 identical over 7 bases. CDR1 and CDR2 from the germline V gene are PRHDT and FYEKMQ (reference sequence). This CDR3 spans 15 amino acids. The junction had 2 bases not matched to a gene; V was cut back by 6 bases and J by 0 bases.

This chain uses TRBV11-3 with TRBJ2-1; TRBD1 agrees at 7 bases. The CDR3 runs 13 residues. V lost 1 base to trimming and J lost 6 bases; unmatched junction nucleotides: 0. CDR1 and CDR2 from the germline V gene are SGHNT and YENEEA. CDR3 loop: CASSLGDSNEQFF. CDR3 nucleotide sequence: TGTGCCAGCAGCTTAGGGGACAGCAATGAGCAGTTCTTC.

This rearrangement joins TRBV7-9 to TRBJ1-5, with TRBD1 identical over 7 bases. The ends lost 5 bases at V and 5 bases at J; junction bases unmatched: 6. This CDR3 comprises 14 residues. Germline V CDR1 and CDR2: SEHNR, FQNEAQ (reference sequence). The CDR3 region is CASSADRADQPQHF. DNA of the CDR3: TGTGCCAGCAGCGCAGACAGGGCGGATCAGCCCCAGCATTTT.

The gene calls are TRBV5-4 and TRBJ2-3, with TRBD2 matching 10 bases. The ends lost 1 base at V and 2 bases at J; junction bases unmatched: 1. The CDR3 is 15 residues long. CDR1 is SGHNT and CDR2 is YYREEE in the germline V gene (reference sequence). The CDR3 region has the DNA TGTGCCAGCAGCTTGACTAGCGGGGTCACAGATACGCAGTATTTT. Its protein product is CASSLTSGVTDTQYF.